The rows below give T cell receptor beta chains drawn from one sample of a study of T cell responses to AZD1222 COVID-19 vaccine. Data came from immunoSEQ multiplex PCR; TCRdb stores just in-frame clones and leaves some out. Here the sample spans roughly 140,000 clones, 93% being singletons. The specimen was peripheral blood, collected on day 0 of AZD1222 vaccination. Receptors originate from an adult in good health. Each CDR3 is given with its conserved first and last residue. Fields, in order: J gene, D gene, V gene, CDR3 protein, CDR3 DNA. The D gene is left open where the match is weak.

j_gene: TRBJ2-3
d_gene: TRBD2
v_gene: TRBV6-5
CDR3aa: CASSYDPGLAGDTQYF
CDR3nt: TGTGCCAGCAGTTACGACCCCGGACTAGCTGGAGATACGCAGTATTTT

j_gene: TRBJ1-4
d_gene: .
v_gene: TRBV4-1
CDR3aa: CASSQERVEKKLFF
CDR3nt: TGCGCCAGCAGCCAAGAAAGGGTTGAGAAAAAACTGTTTTTT

j_gene: TRBJ1-5
d_gene: TRBD1
v_gene: TRBV27
CDR3aa: CASRQDRASNQPQHF
CDR3nt: TGTGCCAGCAGACAGGACAGGGCTAGCAATCAGCCCCAGCATTTT

j_gene: TRBJ2-1
d_gene: .
v_gene: TRBV4-2
CDR3aa: CASSPIPGPPYNEQFF
CDR3nt: TGTGCCAGCAGCCCTATACCGGGACCCCCTTACAATGAGCAGTTCTTC

j_gene: TRBJ1-1
d_gene: .
v_gene: TRBV5-6
CDR3aa: CASSYLDRENTEAFF
CDR3nt: TGTGCCAGCAGCTACCTGGACAGAGAGAACACTGAAGCTTTCTTT

j_gene: TRBJ2-1
d_gene: .
v_gene: TRBV4-1
CDR3aa: CASSHAGGNEQFF
CDR3nt: TGCGCCAGCAGCCACGCGGGCGGCAATGAGCAGTTCTTC

j_gene: TRBJ2-7
d_gene: TRBD2
v_gene: TRBV10-1
CDR3aa: CASSDGSGGPNPYEQYF
CDR3nt: TGCGCCAGCAGTGATGGTAGCGGGGGGCCTAATCCCTACGAGCAGTACTTC

j_gene: TRBJ2-2
d_gene: TRBD1
v_gene: TRBV27
CDR3aa: CASSLSGQLNTGELFF
CDR3nt: TGTGCCAGCAGTTTATCGGGACAGCTAAACACCGGGGAGCTGTTTTTT

j_gene: TRBJ1-4
d_gene: .
v_gene: TRBV9
CDR3aa: CASSEEATNEKLFF
CDR3nt: TGTGCCAGCAGCGAAGAAGCAACTAATGAAAAACTGTTTTTT

j_gene: TRBJ1-5
d_gene: .
v_gene: TRBV7-8
CDR3aa: CASSLQVWEPQHF
CDR3nt: TGTGCCAGCAGCCTACAGGTTTGGGAGCCCCAGCATTTT